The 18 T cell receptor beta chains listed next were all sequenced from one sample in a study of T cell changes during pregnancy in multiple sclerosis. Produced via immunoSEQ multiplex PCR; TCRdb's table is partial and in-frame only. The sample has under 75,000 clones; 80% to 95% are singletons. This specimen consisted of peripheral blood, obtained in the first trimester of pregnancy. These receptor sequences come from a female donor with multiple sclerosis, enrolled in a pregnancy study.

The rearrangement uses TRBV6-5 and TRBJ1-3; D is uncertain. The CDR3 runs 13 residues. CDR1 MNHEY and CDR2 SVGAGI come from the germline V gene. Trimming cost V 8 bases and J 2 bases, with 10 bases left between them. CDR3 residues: CASWRVAGNTIYF. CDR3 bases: TGTGCCAGCTGGAGGGTGGCTGGAAACACCATATATTTT.

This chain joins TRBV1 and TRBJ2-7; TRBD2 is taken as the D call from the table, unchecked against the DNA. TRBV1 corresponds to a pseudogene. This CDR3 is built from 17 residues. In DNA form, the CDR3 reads TGCACCAGCAGCCAAGATCGTTTCCTAGCGGGGGGTAACGAGCAGTACTTC. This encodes CTSSQDRFLAGGNEQYF.

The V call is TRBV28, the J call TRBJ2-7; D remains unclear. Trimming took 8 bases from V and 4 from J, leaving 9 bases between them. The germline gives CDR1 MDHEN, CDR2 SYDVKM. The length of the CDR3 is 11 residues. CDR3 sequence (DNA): TGTGCCAGCGGATCGCGGTACGAGCAGTACTTC. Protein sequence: CASGSRYEQYF.

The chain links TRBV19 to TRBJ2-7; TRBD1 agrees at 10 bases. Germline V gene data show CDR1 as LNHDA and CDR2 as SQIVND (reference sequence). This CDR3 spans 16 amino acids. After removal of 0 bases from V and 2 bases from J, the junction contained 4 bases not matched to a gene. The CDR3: CASSIEGTGVTYEQYF. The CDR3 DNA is TGTGCCAGTAGTATAGAGGGGACAGGGGTCACCTACGAGCAGTACTTC. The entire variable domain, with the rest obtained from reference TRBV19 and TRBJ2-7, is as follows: DGGITQSPKYLFRKEGQNVTLSCEQNLNHDAMYWYRQDPGQGLRLIYYSQIVNDFQKGDIAEGYSVSREKKESFPLTVTSAQKNPTAFYLCASSIEGTGVTYEQYFGPGTRLTVT.

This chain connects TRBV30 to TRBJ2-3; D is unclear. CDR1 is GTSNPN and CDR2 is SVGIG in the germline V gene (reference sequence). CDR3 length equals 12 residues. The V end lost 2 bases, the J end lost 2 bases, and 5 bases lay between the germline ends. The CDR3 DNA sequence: TGTGCCTGGAGTCACTACACAGATACGCAGTATTTT. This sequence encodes CAWSHYTDTQYF.

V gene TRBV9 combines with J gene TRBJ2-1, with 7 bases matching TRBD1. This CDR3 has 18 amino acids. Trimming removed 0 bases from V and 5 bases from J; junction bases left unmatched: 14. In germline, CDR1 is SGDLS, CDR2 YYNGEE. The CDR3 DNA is TGTGCCAGCAGCGTAGGGCCCTCGACAGGGTCCTACCACAATGAGCAGTTCTTC. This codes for CASSVGPSTGSYHNEQFF.

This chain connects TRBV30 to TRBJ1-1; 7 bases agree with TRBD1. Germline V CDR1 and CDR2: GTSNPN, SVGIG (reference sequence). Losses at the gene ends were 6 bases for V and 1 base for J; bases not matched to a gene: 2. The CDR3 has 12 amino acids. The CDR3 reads CACHRGNTEAFF. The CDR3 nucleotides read TGTGCCTGTCACAGGGGGAACACTGAAGCTTTCTTT.

The CDR3 DNA follows: TGTGCCAGCAGCTTAGGACAGGGGGTAACTGAAGCTTTCTTT. It yields the protein CASSLGQGVTEAFF. This chain uses TRBV7-9 with TRBJ1-1; 9 bases fit TRBD1. The CDR3 spans 14 residues. The trim removed 1 base at V and 5 bases at J, leaving 2 bases unmatched. Germline assignment: CDR1 SEHNR and CDR2 FQNEAQ (reference sequence).

The CDR3 protein is CASTLQGSAQPQHF. CDR3 bases: TGTGCCAGCACCCTCCAGGGGTCTGCTCAGCCCCAGCATTTT. This chain connects TRBV6-4 to TRBJ1-5; perhaps TRBD1 as D (6 bases). Germline values: CDR1 MRHNA, CDR2 SNTAGT. Trimming left V 7 bases short and J 6 bases short, with 16 bases between. CDR3 length: 14 residues.

CDR3 sequence reads: CASSHQGVSGNTIYF. The CDR3 region has the DNA TGTGCCAGCAGCCACCAGGGGGTATCCGGAAACACCATATATTTT. This chain links TRBV13 with TRBJ1-3; 7 positions agree with TRBD1. CDR1 is PRHDT and CDR2 is FYEKMQ in the germline V gene (reference sequence). The CDR3 runs to 15 residues. The J segment lost 4 bases and the V segment lost 5 bases, leaving 8 bases of the junction unmatched.

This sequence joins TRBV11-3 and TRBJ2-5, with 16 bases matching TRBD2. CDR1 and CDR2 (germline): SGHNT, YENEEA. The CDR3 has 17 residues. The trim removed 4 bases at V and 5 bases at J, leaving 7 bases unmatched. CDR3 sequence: CASSSGTSGGAGETQYF. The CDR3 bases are TGTGCCAGCAGCTCCGGGACTAGCGGGGGGGCGGGGGAGACCCAGTACTTC.

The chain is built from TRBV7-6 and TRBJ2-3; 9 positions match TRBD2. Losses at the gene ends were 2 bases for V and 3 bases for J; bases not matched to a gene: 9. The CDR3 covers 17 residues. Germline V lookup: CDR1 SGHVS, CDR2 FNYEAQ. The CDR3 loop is CASSLIGGRAITDTQYF. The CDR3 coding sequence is TGTGCCAGCAGCTTAATAGGCGGGAGGGCCATAACAGATACGCAGTATTTT.

CDR3 nucleotide sequence: TGTGCCAGCAGTTACTCAGGACTAGCGGGAAACTACGAGCAGTACTTC. Its protein product is CASSYSGLAGNYEQYF. The chain is built from TRBV6-5 and TRBJ2-7; 12 nucleotides align to TRBD2. Germline CDR1 MNHEY, CDR2 SVGAGI. Trimming at V came to 0 bases and at J to 3 bases, leaving 3 bases not matched to a gene. The CDR3 sequence is 16 residues long.

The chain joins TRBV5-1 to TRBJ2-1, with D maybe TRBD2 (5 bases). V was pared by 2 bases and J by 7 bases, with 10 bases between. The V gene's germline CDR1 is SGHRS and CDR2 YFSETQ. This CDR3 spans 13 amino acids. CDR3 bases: TGCGCCAGCAGCTTTATCGAGGGAAATGAGCAGTTCTTC. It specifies CASSFIEGNEQFF. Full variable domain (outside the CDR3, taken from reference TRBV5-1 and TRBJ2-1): KAGVTQTPRYLIKTRGQQVTLSCSPISGHRSVSWYQQTPGQGLQFLFEYFSETQRNKGNFPGRFSGRQFSNSRSEMNVSTLELGDSALYLCASSFIEGNEQFFGPGTRLTVL.

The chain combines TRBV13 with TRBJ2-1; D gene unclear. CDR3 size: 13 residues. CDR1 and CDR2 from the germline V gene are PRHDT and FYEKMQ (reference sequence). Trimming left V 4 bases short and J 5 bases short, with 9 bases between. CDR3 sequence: CASSSLLDNEQFF. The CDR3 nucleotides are TGTGCCAGCAGCTCCCTACTCGACAATGAGCAGTTCTTC.

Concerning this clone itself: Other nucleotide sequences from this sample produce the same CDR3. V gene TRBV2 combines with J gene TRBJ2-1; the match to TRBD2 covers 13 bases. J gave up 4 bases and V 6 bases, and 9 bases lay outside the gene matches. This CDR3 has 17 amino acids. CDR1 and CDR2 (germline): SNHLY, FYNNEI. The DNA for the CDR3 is TGTGCCAGCAGCTACTCTGGACTAGCGGGGGTGTACAATGAGCAGTTCTTC. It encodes CASSYSGLAGVYNEQFF.

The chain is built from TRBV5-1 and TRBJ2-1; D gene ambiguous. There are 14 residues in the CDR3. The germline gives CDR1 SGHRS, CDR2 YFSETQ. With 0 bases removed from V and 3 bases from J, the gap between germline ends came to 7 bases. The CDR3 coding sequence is TGCGCCAGCAGCTTGGACCTAGACTACAATGAGCAGTTCTTC. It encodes CASSLDLDYNEQFF.

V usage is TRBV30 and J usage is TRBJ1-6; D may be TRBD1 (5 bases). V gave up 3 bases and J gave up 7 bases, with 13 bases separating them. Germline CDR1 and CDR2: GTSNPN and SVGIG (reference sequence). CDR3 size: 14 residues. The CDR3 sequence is CAWRTGTNNSPLHF. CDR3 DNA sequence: TGTGCCTGGAGGACCGGGACTAACAATTCACCCCTCCACTTT.